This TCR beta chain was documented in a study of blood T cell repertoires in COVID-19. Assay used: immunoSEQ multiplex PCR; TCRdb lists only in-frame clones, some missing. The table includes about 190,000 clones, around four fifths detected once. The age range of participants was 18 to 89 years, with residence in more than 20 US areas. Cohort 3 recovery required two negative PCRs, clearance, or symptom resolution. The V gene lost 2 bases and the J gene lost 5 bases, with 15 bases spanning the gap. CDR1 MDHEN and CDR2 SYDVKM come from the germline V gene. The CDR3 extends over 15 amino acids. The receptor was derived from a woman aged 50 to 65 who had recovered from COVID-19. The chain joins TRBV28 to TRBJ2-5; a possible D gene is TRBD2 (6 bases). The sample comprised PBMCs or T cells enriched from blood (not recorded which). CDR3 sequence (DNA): TGTGCCAGCAGTTTAGTGACTAGGGACTGGGAGACCCAGTACTTC. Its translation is CASSLVTRDWETQYF. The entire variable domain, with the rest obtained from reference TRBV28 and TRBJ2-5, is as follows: DVKVTQSSRYLVKRTGEKVFLECVQDMDHENMFWYRQDPGLGLRLIYFSYDVKMKEKGDIPEGYSVSREKKERFSLILESASTNQTSMYLCASSLVTRDWETQYFGPGTRLLVL.